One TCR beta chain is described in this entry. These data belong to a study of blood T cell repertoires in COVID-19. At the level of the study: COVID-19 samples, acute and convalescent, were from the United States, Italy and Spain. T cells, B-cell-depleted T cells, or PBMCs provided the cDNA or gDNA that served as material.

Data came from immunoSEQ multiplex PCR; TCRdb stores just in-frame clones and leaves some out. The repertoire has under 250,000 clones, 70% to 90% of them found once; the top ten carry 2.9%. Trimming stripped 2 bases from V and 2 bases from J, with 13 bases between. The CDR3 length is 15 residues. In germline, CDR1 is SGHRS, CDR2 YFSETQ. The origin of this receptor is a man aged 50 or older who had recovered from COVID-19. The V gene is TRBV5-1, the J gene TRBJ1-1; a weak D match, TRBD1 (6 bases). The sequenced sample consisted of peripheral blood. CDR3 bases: TGCGCCAGCAGCTTTCCAGACAGGAAAAACACTGAAGCTTTCTTT. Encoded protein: CASSFPDRKNTEAFF. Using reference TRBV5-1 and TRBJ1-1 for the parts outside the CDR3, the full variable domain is KAGVTQTPRYLIKTRGQQVTLSCSPISGHRSVSWYQQTPGQGLQFLFEYFSETQRNKGNFPGRFSGRQFSNSRSEMNVSTLELGDSALYLCASSFPDRKNTEAFFGQGTRLTVV.